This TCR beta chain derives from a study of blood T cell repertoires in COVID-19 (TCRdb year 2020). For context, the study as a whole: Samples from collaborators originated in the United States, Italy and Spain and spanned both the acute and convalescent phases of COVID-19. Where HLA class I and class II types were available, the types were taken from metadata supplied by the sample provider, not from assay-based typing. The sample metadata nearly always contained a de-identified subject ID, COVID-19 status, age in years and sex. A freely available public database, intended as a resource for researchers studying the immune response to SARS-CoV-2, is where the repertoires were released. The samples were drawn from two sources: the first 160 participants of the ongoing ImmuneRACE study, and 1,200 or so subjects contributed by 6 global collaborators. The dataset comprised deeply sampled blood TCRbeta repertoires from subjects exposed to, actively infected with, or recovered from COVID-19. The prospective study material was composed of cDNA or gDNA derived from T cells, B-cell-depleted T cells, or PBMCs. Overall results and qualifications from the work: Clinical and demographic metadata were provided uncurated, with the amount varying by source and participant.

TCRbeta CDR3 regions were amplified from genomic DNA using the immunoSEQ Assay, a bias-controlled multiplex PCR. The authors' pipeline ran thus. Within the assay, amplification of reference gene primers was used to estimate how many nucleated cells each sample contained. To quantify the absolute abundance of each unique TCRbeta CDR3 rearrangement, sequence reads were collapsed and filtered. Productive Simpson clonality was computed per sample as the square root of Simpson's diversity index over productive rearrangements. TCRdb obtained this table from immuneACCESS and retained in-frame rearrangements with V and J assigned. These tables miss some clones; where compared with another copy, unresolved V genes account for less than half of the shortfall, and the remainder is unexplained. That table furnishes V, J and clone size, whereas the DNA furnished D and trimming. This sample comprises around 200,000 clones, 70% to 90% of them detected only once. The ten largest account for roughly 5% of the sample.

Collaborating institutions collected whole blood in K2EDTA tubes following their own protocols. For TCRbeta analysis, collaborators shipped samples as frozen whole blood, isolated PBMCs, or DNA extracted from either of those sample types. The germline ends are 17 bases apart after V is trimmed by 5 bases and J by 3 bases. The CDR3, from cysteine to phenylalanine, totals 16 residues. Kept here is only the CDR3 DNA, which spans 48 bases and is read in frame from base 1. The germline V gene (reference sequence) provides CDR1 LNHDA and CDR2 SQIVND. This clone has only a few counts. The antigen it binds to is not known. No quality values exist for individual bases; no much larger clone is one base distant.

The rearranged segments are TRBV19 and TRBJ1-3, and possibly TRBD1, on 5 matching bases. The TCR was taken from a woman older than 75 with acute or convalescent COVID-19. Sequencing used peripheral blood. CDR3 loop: CASSHQGGLVGNTIYF. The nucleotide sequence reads TGTGCCAGTAGTCACCAGGGTGGTTTAGTTGGAAACACCATATATTTT.